This T cell receptor beta chain was obtained from a study of CD8 T cells in Susac syndrome. Sequencing of TCR beta was undertaken in CD8+ and CD4+ T cells derived from blood. Multiple sclerosis controls were treatment-naive patients with stable or active relapsing-remitting disease. Germline V CDR1 and CDR2: GTSNPN, SVGIG (reference sequence). This CDR3 spans 13 amino acids. V gave up 3 bases and J gave up 3 bases; unmatched junction bases: 1. With random hexamers, about 0.5 to 1 ug RNA was reverse transcribed. Amplification of TCR beta CDR3 across 54 Vbeta and 13 Jbeta was performed with immunoSEQ multiplex PCR. Using its own MiXCR run on the immunoSEQ multiplex PCR reads, TCRdb lists one record per CDR3 protein. The table shows about 300,000 distinct CDR3 sequences, with over 75% occurring only once.

Sequencing used CD8+ T cells from PBMCs. This sequence originates from a human donor with multiple sclerosis. The chain has TRBV30 and TRBJ2-1, with 8 bases identical to TRBD2. The CDR3 spells CAWRTSDYNEQFF. The CDR3 DNA reads as TGTGCCTGGAGGACTAGCGACTACAATGAGCAGTTCTTC.